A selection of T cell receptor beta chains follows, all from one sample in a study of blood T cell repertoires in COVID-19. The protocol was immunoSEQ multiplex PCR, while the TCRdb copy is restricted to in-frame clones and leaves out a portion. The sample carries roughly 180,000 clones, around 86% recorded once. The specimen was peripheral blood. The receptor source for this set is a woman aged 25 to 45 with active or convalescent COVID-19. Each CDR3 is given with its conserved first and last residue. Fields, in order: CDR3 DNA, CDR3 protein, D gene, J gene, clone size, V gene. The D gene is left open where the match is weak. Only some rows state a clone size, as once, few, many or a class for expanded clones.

CDR3 DNA: TGTGCCAGCAACTCCCCCGGGGGGGCGGGGAATGAGCAGTTCTTC; CDR3 protein: CASNSPGGAGNEQFF; D gene: TRBD2; J gene: TRBJ2-1; clone size: .; V gene: TRBV28
CDR3 DNA: TGCGCCAGCAGCTTTCAACCGGGACTTACCTACGAGCAGTACTTC; CDR3 protein: CASSFQPGLTYEQYF; D gene: .; J gene: TRBJ2-7; clone size: .; V gene: TRBV5-1
CDR3 DNA: TGTGCCAGCAGCTTGGGCCCCCACGAGCAGTACTTC; CDR3 protein: CASSLGPHEQYF; D gene: .; J gene: TRBJ2-7; clone size: .; V gene: TRBV11-3
CDR3 DNA: TGTGCCAGCAGCTCAACTAGCGGCCCCTCCTACAATGAGCAGTTCTTC; CDR3 protein: CASSSTSGPSYNEQFF; D gene: TRBD2; J gene: TRBJ2-1; clone size: .; V gene: TRBV14
CDR3 DNA: TGTGCCAGCAGTCCTAAGACTAGCGGGAGGCGGGAGCTGTTTTTT; CDR3 protein: CASSPKTSGRRELFF; D gene: TRBD2; J gene: TRBJ2-2; clone size: .; V gene: TRBV6-5
CDR3 DNA: TGCGCCAGCAGCTTGGTGCCCGGACTAGCACCGGGCCAAGAGACCCAGTACTTC; CDR3 protein: CASSLVPGLAPGQETQYF; D gene: TRBD2; J gene: TRBJ2-5; clone size: .; V gene: TRBV5-1
CDR3 DNA: TGTGCCAGCAGCTCAGCGAGTCCCAACCTCAATGAAAAACTGTTTTTT; CDR3 protein: CASSSASPNLNEKLFF; D gene: .; J gene: TRBJ1-4; clone size: .; V gene: TRBV7-8
CDR3 DNA: TGTGCCTGCCGCTCCGGGTCCTACAATGAGCAGTTCTTC; CDR3 protein: CACRSGSYNEQFF; D gene: .; J gene: TRBJ2-1; clone size: .; V gene: TRBV30
CDR3 DNA: TGTGCCAGCTCCCCCCTCAGGGTTGGCTACGAGCAGTACTTC; CDR3 protein: CASSPLRVGYEQYF; D gene: .; J gene: TRBJ2-7; clone size: .; V gene: TRBV18
CDR3 DNA: TGTGCCAGCTCACAAAGGAACACTGAAGCTTTCTTT; CDR3 protein: CASSQRNTEAFF; D gene: .; J gene: TRBJ1-1; clone size: few; V gene: TRBV14
CDR3 DNA: TGTGCCAGCAGCTTGGAGGAGGGGGCGAACTATGGCTACACCTTC; CDR3 protein: CASSLEEGANYGYTF; D gene: TRBD1; J gene: TRBJ1-2; clone size: .; V gene: TRBV5-6
CDR3 DNA: TGTGCCACCAGCAGAGGGTTTTTGACTAGCGGAAACTCCTACGAGCAGTACTTC; CDR3 protein: CATSRGFLTSGNSYEQYF; D gene: TRBD2; J gene: TRBJ2-7; clone size: once; V gene: TRBV15
CDR3 DNA: TGTGCCAGCAGCCTAGAATGGCTCGACACCGGGGAGCTGTTTTTT; CDR3 protein: CASSLEWLDTGELFF; D gene: .; J gene: TRBJ2-2; clone size: once; V gene: TRBV7-2
CDR3 DNA: TGTGCCAGCAGCTTCACCGGGACAGGGAATAATGAAAAACTGTTTTTT; CDR3 protein: CASSFTGTGNNEKLFF; D gene: TRBD1; J gene: TRBJ1-4; clone size: .; V gene: TRBV7-6
CDR3 DNA: TGTGCCAGCTCATTGACTAGCGGGGGAGCAAAACCCCAAGAGACCCAGTACTTC; CDR3 protein: CASSLTSGGAKPQETQYF; D gene: TRBD2; J gene: TRBJ2-5; clone size: .; V gene: TRBV18
CDR3 DNA: TGTGCCAGTAGTATAAGGAGACAGGGTTTGCAGGAGACCCAGTACTTC; CDR3 protein: CASSIRRQGLQETQYF; D gene: TRBD1; J gene: TRBJ2-5; clone size: once; V gene: TRBV19
CDR3 DNA: TGTGCCAGCAGCAAAGTCGGATTGCGGGGTACTGAAGCTTTCTTT; CDR3 protein: CASSKVGLRGTEAFF; D gene: .; J gene: TRBJ1-1; clone size: .; V gene: TRBV21-1
CDR3 DNA: TGCAGTGCTAGAGCCCCCCTCGAGCAGTACTTC; CDR3 protein: CSARAPLEQYF; D gene: .; J gene: TRBJ2-7; clone size: .; V gene: TRBV20-1
CDR3 DNA: TGTGCCAGCAGTGTAGGGAGACTCACTGAAGCTTTCTTT; CDR3 protein: CASSVGRLTEAFF; D gene: .; J gene: TRBJ1-1; clone size: once; V gene: TRBV2
CDR3 DNA: TGTGCCAGCAGCCCCTTACAGGGAGAGACCCAGTACTTC; CDR3 protein: CASSPLQGETQYF; D gene: .; J gene: TRBJ2-5; clone size: few; V gene: TRBV6-6
CDR3 DNA: TGTGCCAGCAGCATCCCGGGACAGGGTATCACTGAAGCTTTCTTT; CDR3 protein: CASSIPGQGITEAFF; D gene: TRBD1; J gene: TRBJ1-1; clone size: .; V gene: TRBV7-9
CDR3 DNA: TGTGCCTGGAGTGGCAGACAGGCGAGCTCTGGAAACACCATATATTTT; CDR3 protein: CAWSGRQASSGNTIYF; D gene: .; J gene: TRBJ1-3; clone size: .; V gene: TRBV30
CDR3 DNA: TGTGCCAGCAGTGAACAGGCTGGAAACACCATATATTTT; CDR3 protein: CASSEQAGNTIYF; D gene: .; J gene: TRBJ1-3; clone size: .; V gene: TRBV2
CDR3 DNA: TGTGCCAGCAGCGTAGACGGGGGGTCGGATACGCAGTATTTT; CDR3 protein: CASSVDGGSDTQYF; D gene: TRBD2; J gene: TRBJ2-3; clone size: .; V gene: TRBV9
CDR3 DNA: TGTGCCAGCAGCTCCTCAGGGGGGTGGGCTTTCTTT; CDR3 protein: CASSSSGGWAFF; D gene: TRBD1; J gene: TRBJ1-1; clone size: .; V gene: TRBV9
CDR3 DNA: TGTGCCAGCAGGGTAGACAGTTCCGCCAAAAACATTCAGTACTTC; CDR3 protein: CASRVDSSAKNIQYF; D gene: .; J gene: TRBJ2-4; clone size: .; V gene: TRBV5-4
CDR3 DNA: TGTGCCAGCAGCTTAGGTGAGACCTACAATGAGCAGTTCTTC; CDR3 protein: CASSLGETYNEQFF; D gene: .; J gene: TRBJ2-1; clone size: .; V gene: TRBV7-6
CDR3 DNA: TGTGCCAGCAGTCCTACAGGGCTTTACGAGCAGTACTTC; CDR3 protein: CASSPTGLYEQYF; D gene: .; J gene: TRBJ2-7; clone size: .; V gene: TRBV28
CDR3 DNA: TGTGCCAGCAGGGGGGCTGGTCAGCCCCAGCATTTT; CDR3 protein: CASRGAGQPQHF; D gene: .; J gene: TRBJ1-5; clone size: .; V gene: TRBV2
CDR3 DNA: TGTGCCAGCAGCCCCGGGACAGGGACCACTAGCGGTCAAGAGACCCAGTACTTC; CDR3 protein: CASSPGTGTTSGQETQYF; D gene: .; J gene: TRBJ2-5; clone size: .; V gene: TRBV5-5
CDR3 DNA: TGTGCCAGCAGTTCCGTTAGCGGGGGGTACACAGATACGCAGTATTTT; CDR3 protein: CASSSVSGGYTDTQYF; D gene: TRBD2; J gene: TRBJ2-3; clone size: .; V gene: TRBV6-5
CDR3 DNA: TGCGCCAGCAGCTACGGACTAGCGGGTTCCTACAATGAGCAGTTCTTC; CDR3 protein: CASSYGLAGSYNEQFF; D gene: TRBD2; J gene: TRBJ2-1; clone size: .; V gene: TRBV5-1
CDR3 DNA: TGTGCCAGCAGTTTCGGGGGGCGCGGAGGCTACACCTTC; CDR3 protein: CASSFGGRGGYTF; D gene: .; J gene: TRBJ1-2; clone size: .; V gene: TRBV12-3/TRBV12-4
CDR3 DNA: TGTGCCAGCAGTTACTCTAGGGACAGGGGAAACACTGAAGCTTTCTTT; CDR3 protein: CASSYSRDRGNTEAFF; D gene: TRBD1; J gene: TRBJ1-1; clone size: once; V gene: TRBV6-5
CDR3 DNA: TGTGCCAGTAGTATCCCGGGGGACGGACAAGAGACCCAGTACTTC; CDR3 protein: CASSIPGDGQETQYF; D gene: .; J gene: TRBJ2-5; clone size: .; V gene: TRBV19
CDR3 DNA: TGTGCCAGCAGTTTCAGCGAAACCTATGGCTACACCTTC; CDR3 protein: CASSFSETYGYTF; D gene: .; J gene: TRBJ1-2; clone size: .; V gene: TRBV27
CDR3 DNA: TGTGCCAGCAGCTTAAGAGACAGCCGGTTAGCCAAAAACATTCAGTACTTC; CDR3 protein: CASSLRDSRLAKNIQYF; D gene: .; J gene: TRBJ2-4; clone size: .; V gene: TRBV7-2
CDR3 DNA: TGTGCCAGCAGCTTAGTTGCTGCGACTAATGAAAAACTGTTTTTT; CDR3 protein: CASSLVAATNEKLFF; D gene: .; J gene: TRBJ1-4; clone size: .; V gene: TRBV7-2
CDR3 DNA: TGCGCCAGCAGCCCCCGGGACATTCAAGGTTCGGCTGGAAACACCATATATTTT; CDR3 protein: CASSPRDIQGSAGNTIYF; D gene: .; J gene: TRBJ1-3; clone size: .; V gene: TRBV4-1
CDR3 DNA: TGTGCCAGCAGTCCCGGACTAGCGGGGGGGCCTAGGGAGACCCAGTACTTC; CDR3 protein: CASSPGLAGGPRETQYF; D gene: TRBD2; J gene: TRBJ2-5; clone size: .; V gene: TRBV6-2/TRBV6-3
CDR3 DNA: TGTGCCAGCAGTCTGCTAGGACTAGAATCGGTGGATACGCAGTATTTT; CDR3 protein: CASSLLGLESVDTQYF; D gene: TRBD2; J gene: TRBJ2-3; clone size: .; V gene: TRBV27
CDR3 DNA: TGTGCCAGCAGCCAAGACTACTTAGGTGGACAGAATAATTCACCCCTCCACTTT; CDR3 protein: CASSQDYLGGQNNSPLHF; D gene: .; J gene: TRBJ1-6; clone size: .; V gene: TRBV4-2
CDR3 DNA: TGTGCCAGCTCACCCAAGGGGGCGCGCAGTCAGCCCCAGCATTTT; CDR3 protein: CASSPKGARSQPQHF; D gene: TRBD1; J gene: TRBJ1-5; clone size: .; V gene: TRBV18
CDR3 DNA: TGTGCCAGCAGTTGGACAGGGACTGGAAACACCATATATTTT; CDR3 protein: CASSWTGTGNTIYF; D gene: TRBD1; J gene: TRBJ1-3; clone size: .; V gene: TRBV6-5
CDR3 DNA: TGTGCCAGCAGCTTAGCGACTAGCGGAGCCCCCCCGACGAAGTACTTC; CDR3 protein: CASSLATSGAPPTKYF; D gene: TRBD2; J gene: TRBJ2-7; clone size: .; V gene: TRBV7-6
CDR3 DNA: TGCAGCGCGGGAGAAGAGACCCAGTACTTC; CDR3 protein: CSAGEETQYF; D gene: TRBD2; J gene: TRBJ2-5; clone size: once; V gene: TRBV20-1
CDR3 DNA: TGCAGTGCTAGTGTTACAGGGGGTTTTGACACTGAAGCTTTCTTT; CDR3 protein: CSASVTGGFDTEAFF; D gene: TRBD1; J gene: TRBJ1-1; clone size: .; V gene: TRBV20-1
CDR3 DNA: TGTGCCAGCAGCTTACTCAGACTAGCGGGAGCCGAGCAGTACTTC; CDR3 protein: CASSLLRLAGAEQYF; D gene: TRBD2; J gene: TRBJ2-7; clone size: .; V gene: TRBV5-5
CDR3 DNA: TGTGCCAGCAAACAGGGCATAACAGGGACTGAAGCTTTCTTT; CDR3 protein: CASKQGITGTEAFF; D gene: .; J gene: TRBJ1-1; clone size: .; V gene: TRBV6-5
CDR3 DNA: TGCGCCAGCCTATTGGAGGGCACCGGGGAGCTGTTTTTT; CDR3 protein: CASLLEGTGELFF; D gene: .; J gene: TRBJ2-2; clone size: .; V gene: TRBV10-2
CDR3 DNA: TGCGCCAGCAGCTGGACTAGCGGGGGGGTTCGGGAGACCCAGTACTTC; CDR3 protein: CASSWTSGGVRETQYF; D gene: TRBD2; J gene: TRBJ2-5; clone size: .; V gene: TRBV5-1
CDR3 DNA: TGTGCCAGCAGCAAAGGGGACAGGGATGAGGGCGAGACCCAGTACTTC; CDR3 protein: CASSKGDRDEGETQYF; D gene: .; J gene: TRBJ2-5; clone size: .; V gene: TRBV21-1
CDR3 DNA: TGTGCCAGCAGTTCACCGGGACAGGGGGTTCATGAGCAGTTCTTC; CDR3 protein: CASSSPGQGVHEQFF; D gene: TRBD1; J gene: TRBJ2-1; clone size: .; V gene: TRBV27
CDR3 DNA: TGTGCCAGCAGCTTAACATGGCGGACAGGCACAGATACGCAGTATTTT; CDR3 protein: CASSLTWRTGTDTQYF; D gene: .; J gene: TRBJ2-3; clone size: .; V gene: TRBV7-8
CDR3 DNA: TGTGCCAGCAGCAAACTAGCGGGGGTAAGCAATGAGCAGTTCTTC; CDR3 protein: CASSKLAGVSNEQFF; D gene: TRBD2; J gene: TRBJ2-1; clone size: .; V gene: TRBV2
CDR3 DNA: TGTGCCAGCAGTGAAGGGGCAGCGCAGCGGGAGTGGGATACGCAGTATTTT; CDR3 protein: CASSEGAAQREWDTQYF; D gene: TRBD2; J gene: TRBJ2-3; clone size: few; V gene: TRBV6-1
CDR3 DNA: TGTGCCAGCTTCAGCAGGCAGGAACAGAACTACTATGGCTACACCTTC; CDR3 protein: CASFSRQEQNYYGYTF; D gene: .; J gene: TRBJ1-2; clone size: .; V gene: TRBV13
CDR3 DNA: TGTGCCAGTAGTATTAGATCCGGTTCTAATGAAAAACTGTTTTTT; CDR3 protein: CASSIRSGSNEKLFF; D gene: .; J gene: TRBJ1-4; clone size: .; V gene: TRBV19
CDR3 DNA: TGTGCCAGCAGTTTACGGGGGAATGGCTACACCTTC; CDR3 protein: CASSLRGNGYTF; D gene: .; J gene: TRBJ1-2; clone size: .; V gene: TRBV27